Below are 13 T cell receptor beta chains sequenced from a single sample in a study of T-cell memory formation after mild COVID-19. TCRdb re-called the 5' RACE reads through MiXCR, storing one row per CDR3 protein. The sample holds 540,000 or so distinct CDR3 sequences, roughly 22% seen once. Material: PBMCs or a T cell subset sorted from them (not recorded which). These receptor sequences come from an adult woman who had mild COVID-19 (a few samples of this study predate the infection). Cell type and time point are not known.

The V and J genes are TRBV12-3 or TRBV12-4 and TRBJ2-7; 7 positions agree with TRBD1. There are 14 residues in the CDR3. V lost 5 bases, J lost 4 bases, and 8 bases stayed unmatched. CDR3 sequence: CASSTGTDLYEQYF. Here the CDR3 DNA reads TGTGCCAGCAGTACCGGGACAGATCTTTACGAGCAGTACTTC.

V and J are TRBV12-3 or TRBV12-4 and TRBJ1-1; TRBD1 might be the D (5 bases). Trimming took off 4 bases at V and 4 bases at J, with 13 bases between the two ends. The CDR3 runs to 14 residues. The CDR3 coding sequence is TGTGCCAGCAGTTCCATAGGGGACCCCACTGAAGCTTTCTTT. Amino acids: CASSSIGDPTEAFF.

V usage is TRBV18 and J usage is TRBJ2-7; tentatively, D is TRBD1 (6 bases). This CDR3 is 15 amino acids long. Per the germline V gene, CDR1 is KGHSH and CDR2 is LQKENI. Trimming left V 0 bases short and J 3 bases short, with 12 bases between. The CDR3 DNA is TGTGCCAGCTCACCACCGGGCAGGGGCAACTACGAGCAGTACTTC. It specifies CASSPPGRGNYEQYF.

Written as DNA, the CDR3 is TGCGCCAGCAGCCAACCTGGGGCGGGTGGTGGTGGCTACACCTTC. It yields the protein CASSQPGAGGGGYTF. V gene TRBV4-1 combines with J gene TRBJ1-2; D perhaps matches TRBD1 (5 bases). This CDR3 contains 15 residues. The V and J ends lost 2 bases and 7 bases respectively, with 17 bases between them. Germline V CDR1 and CDR2: MGHRA, YSYEKL.

The genes are TRBV7-9 and TRBJ1-2; TRBD1 agrees at 7 bases. Trimming cost V 8 bases and J 7 bases; bases outside gene matches: 13. Germline CDR1 is SEHNR and CDR2 is FQNEAQ (reference sequence). The CDR3 runs 14 residues. CDR3 loop: CASQRDSTFSGYTF. In nucleotides, the CDR3 is TGTGCCAGCCAGAGGGACAGTACATTTTCTGGCTACACCTTC.

This rearrangement joins TRBV10-3 to TRBJ2-4; the match to TRBD1 covers 7 bases. The germline V gene encodes CDR1 ENHRY and CDR2 SYGVKD. This CDR3 region has 13 residues. Trimming removed 10 bases from V and 0 bases from J; junction bases left unmatched: 3. Here the CDR3 DNA reads TGTGCCACCAACAGGGGAGCCAAAAACATTCAGTACTTC. This sequence encodes CATNRGAKNIQYF.

The V gene is TRBV20-1, the J gene TRBJ2-1; D remains ambiguous. This CDR3 is 14 amino acids long. Trimming shortened V by 4 bases and J by 0 bases, and 10 bases separated the two germline ends. Germline V lookup: CDR1 DFQATT, CDR2 SNEGSKA (reference sequence). The CDR3 nucleotides are TGCAGTGCTATAGGGTTGGGCTCCTACAATGAGCAGTTCTTC. Protein sequence: CSAIGLGSYNEQFF.

Only a few counts were recorded for this clonotype. The chain joins TRBV7-9 to TRBJ2-5, with a weak D call TRBD2 (6 bases). The V end was cut by 2 bases, the J end by 5 bases, with 12 bases between. The V gene's germline CDR1 is SEHNR and CDR2 FQNEAQ (reference sequence). The length of the CDR3 is 14 residues. CDR3 nucleotide sequence: TGTGCCAGCAGCTTAATGGGCGGGACGGAGACCCAGTACTTC. Protein sequence: CASSLMGGTETQYF.

The V call is TRBV5-5, the J call TRBJ2-5, with TRBD1 identical over 8 bases. This CDR3 is 14 amino acids long. From germline, CDR1 is SGHKS and CDR2 YYEKEE (reference sequence). J gave up 5 bases and V 3 bases, and 6 bases lay outside the gene matches. CDR3 loop: CASSSGGAWETQYF. The CDR3, as DNA: TGTGCCAGCAGCTCAGGGGGCGCTTGGGAGACCCAGTACTTC.

This clonotype has a handful of counts. This chain connects TRBV4-3 to TRBJ1-6; D remains unclear. Germline CDR1 is LGHNA and CDR2 is YSLEER. V shed 4 bases and J shed 6 bases, with 10 bases lying between them. The CDR3 loop spans 14 amino acids. The CDR3 region is CASSRGWTNSPLHF. In nucleotides, the CDR3 is TGCGCCAGCAGCCGTGGATGGACTAATTCACCCCTCCACTTT.

V usage is TRBV25-1 and J usage is TRBJ1-1; D call uncertain. The CDR3 length is 12 residues. The germline V gene has CDR1 MGHDK and CDR2 SYGVNS. The V and J ends lost 2 bases and 10 bases respectively, with 11 bases between them. The CDR3 coding sequence is TGTGCCAGCAGTGAAAGGTATGGGGTAGCTTTCTTT. The encoded protein is CASSERYGVAFF.

The rearrangement uses TRBV5-1 and TRBJ2-2; D is undetermined. The CDR3 has 14 residues. Between the trimmed V and J ends, which lost 0 bases and 5 bases, there was a span of 8 bases. In germline, CDR1 is SGHRS, CDR2 YFSETQ. CDR3 sequence (DNA): TGCGCCAGCAGCTTGGGGCCACCAACCGGGGAGCTGTTTTTT. Its protein is CASSLGPPTGELFF.

Concerning this clonotype itself: A much larger clone lies one base from this, so it may be a read error. The rearrangement uses TRBV9 and TRBJ1-1; the D gene is possibly TRBD1 (5 bases). CDR3 length: 13 residues. Between the trimmed V and J ends, which lost 0 bases and 4 bases, there was a span of 7 bases. Germline-derived CDR1 and CDR2 are SGDLS and YYNGEE. The DNA of the CDR3 is TGTGCCAGCAGCGTAGCGAGGGGCACTGAAGCTTTCTTT. Amino acids: CASSVARGTEAFF.